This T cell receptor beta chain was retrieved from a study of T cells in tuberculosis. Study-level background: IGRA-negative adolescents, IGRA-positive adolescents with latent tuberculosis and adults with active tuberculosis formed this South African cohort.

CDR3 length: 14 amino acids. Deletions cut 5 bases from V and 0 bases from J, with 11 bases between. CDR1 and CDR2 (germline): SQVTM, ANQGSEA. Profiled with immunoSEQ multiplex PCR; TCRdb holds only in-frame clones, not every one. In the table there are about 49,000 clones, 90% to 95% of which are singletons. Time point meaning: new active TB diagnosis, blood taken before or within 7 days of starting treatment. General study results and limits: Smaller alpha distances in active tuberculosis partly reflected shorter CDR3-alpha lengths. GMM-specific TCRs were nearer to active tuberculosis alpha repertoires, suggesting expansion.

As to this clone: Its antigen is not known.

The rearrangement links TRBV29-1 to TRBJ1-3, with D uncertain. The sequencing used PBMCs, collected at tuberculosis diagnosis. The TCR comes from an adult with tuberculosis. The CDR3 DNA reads TGCAGCGTTCAGGTACCTACCTCTGGAAACACCATATATTTT. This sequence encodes CSVQVPTSGNTIYF.